A selection of T cell receptor beta chains follows, all from one sample in a study of blood T cell repertoires in COVID-19. TCRdb keeps only in-frame clones here, not all; method: immunoSEQ multiplex PCR. The sample shows about 150,000 clones, roughly 80% of them seen only once. Sequencing input: peripheral blood. The receptor set was obtained from a woman aged 80 or over with acute or convalescent COVID-19. Each CDR3 is given with its conserved first and last residue. A D gene is named only where the DNA matches it firmly. Not every row has a clone size; where given, it reads once, few, many or a size class.

v_call	j_call	d_call	clone_size	cdr3_nt	cdr3_aa
TRBV7-9	TRBJ1-1	-	few	TGTGCCAGCAGCCCAACCACGGGGGTTAACACTGAAGCTTTCTTT	CASSPTTGVNTEAFF
TRBV6-5	TRBJ2-5	-	-	TGTGCCAGCAGTTACTCGAGGCACGAGACCCAGTACTTC	CASSYSRHETQYF
TRBV30	TRBJ1-5	-	-	TGTGCCTGGAGCCGGGGAGGGGATCAGCCCCAGCATTTT	CAWSRGGDQPQHF
TRBV7-2	TRBJ2-5	TRBD2	-	TGTGCCAGCAGCCTACTCGGGACTAGCGGGAGCCGGGAGACCCAGTACTTC	CASSLLGTSGSRETQYF
TRBV9	TRBJ2-1	-	-	TGTGCCAGCAGCGTAGCTTCGGGGGGCCGGGGCAATGAGCAGTTCTTC	CASSVASGGRGNEQFF
TRBV4-1	TRBJ1-6	TRBD1	-	TGCGCCAGCAGCCAGGACGGGACAGCCACGTTAATATATAATTCACCCCTCCACTTT	CASSQDGTATLIYNSPLHF
TRBV6-5	TRBJ2-6	-	-	TGTGCCAGCAGTCCAGGGATAACTGGGGCCAACGTCCTGACTTTC	CASSPGITGANVLTF
TRBV3-1/TRBV3-2	TRBJ2-5	TRBD2	-	TGTGCCAGCAGCCATATTAGCGGGTTAAAAGAGACCCAGTACTTC	CASSHISGLKETQYF
TRBV19	TRBJ1-1	-	-	TGTGCCAGTAGTCCCACGATAGTGAACACTGAAGCTTTCTTT	CASSPTIVNTEAFF
TRBV20-1	TRBJ2-7	TRBD2	-	TGCAGTGCTGGTGGGACTAGCGGGAGTTACGAGCAGTACTTC	CSAGGTSGSYEQYF
TRBV11-3	TRBJ2-2	-	-	TGTGCCAGCAGCCCGGGTACAGGGTCCCATCCCGGGGAGCTGTTTTTT	CASSPGTGSHPGELFF
TRBV6-4	TRBJ2-1	TRBD1	once	TGTGCCAGCAGTGACTCGGAGACAGGGGCTAATGAGCAGTTCTTC	CASSDSETGANEQFF
TRBV19	TRBJ2-7	TRBD1	few	TGTGCCAGTAGTCCAAGACAGGGGCCAAACGAGCAGTACTTC	CASSPRQGPNEQYF
TRBV6-2/TRBV6-3	TRBJ2-6	-	-	TGTGCCAGCAGTTACCACCCCGAGGCTGGGGCCAACGTCCTGACTTTC	CASSYHPEAGANVLTF
TRBV5-1	TRBJ2-1	TRBD2	-	TGCGCCAGCAGCTTTGGTAGCGGGGGGCAAGAGCAGTTCTTC	CASSFGSGGQEQFF
TRBV19	TRBJ1-2	TRBD1	-	TGTGCCAGTAACGACAGGGCAGATGGCTACACCTTC	CASNDRADGYTF
TRBV11-2	TRBJ1-4	-	-	TGTGCCAGCAGCTCACAGGGTATTGATGAAAAACTGTTTTTT	CASSSQGIDEKLFF
TRBV7-2	TRBJ2-5	-	once	TGTGCCAGCAGCTTATCGGGGTTTCAAAAAGAGACCCAGTACTTC	CASSLSGFQKETQYF
TRBV7-8	TRBJ1-5	-	-	TGTGCCAGCAGCCCTTTTCGGGATCAGCCCCAGCATTTT	CASSPFRDQPQHF
TRBV2	TRBJ2-1	TRBD2	-	TGTGCCAGCAGTGAAAACCCTAGCGGGGTGGGCAATGAGCAGTTCTTC	CASSENPSGVGNEQFF
TRBV7-2	TRBJ2-2	-	once	TGTGCCAGCAGCTTATTAAATCGGGGAGTAGGGACCGGGGAGCTGTTTTTT	CASSLLNRGVGTGELFF
TRBV3-1/TRBV3-2	TRBJ1-3	TRBD1	few	TGTGCCAGCAGCCAATCGACAGGGGGTACTGGAAACACCATATATTTT	CASSQSTGGTGNTIYF